Here is one T cell receptor (beta chain) with its context. Its antigen is not identified. CDR1 and CDR2 (germline): DFQATT, SNEGSKA (reference sequence). The CDR3 is 12 amino acids. TCRdb re-called the 10x single-cell sequencing reads; one entry per CDR3 protein, DNA not given. Its table records approximately 1,500 distinct CDR3 sequences. These data are taken from a study of CD8 T cells in cerebrospinal fluid in Alzheimer's disease. Droplet-based sequencing used CSF cells sorted as live with a live/dead marker. Study-level points and caveats: Healthy subjects less often had a clone of at least 3% than Alzheimer's patients.

This rearrangement joins TRBV20-1 to TRBJ2-7; TCRdb's D gene call, TRBD1, goes unchecked for lack of DNA. The receptor was derived from a human donor with mild cognitive impairment. Sequencing was done on a sample of cerebrospinal fluid. The CDR3 region is CSAMGQFYEQYF.